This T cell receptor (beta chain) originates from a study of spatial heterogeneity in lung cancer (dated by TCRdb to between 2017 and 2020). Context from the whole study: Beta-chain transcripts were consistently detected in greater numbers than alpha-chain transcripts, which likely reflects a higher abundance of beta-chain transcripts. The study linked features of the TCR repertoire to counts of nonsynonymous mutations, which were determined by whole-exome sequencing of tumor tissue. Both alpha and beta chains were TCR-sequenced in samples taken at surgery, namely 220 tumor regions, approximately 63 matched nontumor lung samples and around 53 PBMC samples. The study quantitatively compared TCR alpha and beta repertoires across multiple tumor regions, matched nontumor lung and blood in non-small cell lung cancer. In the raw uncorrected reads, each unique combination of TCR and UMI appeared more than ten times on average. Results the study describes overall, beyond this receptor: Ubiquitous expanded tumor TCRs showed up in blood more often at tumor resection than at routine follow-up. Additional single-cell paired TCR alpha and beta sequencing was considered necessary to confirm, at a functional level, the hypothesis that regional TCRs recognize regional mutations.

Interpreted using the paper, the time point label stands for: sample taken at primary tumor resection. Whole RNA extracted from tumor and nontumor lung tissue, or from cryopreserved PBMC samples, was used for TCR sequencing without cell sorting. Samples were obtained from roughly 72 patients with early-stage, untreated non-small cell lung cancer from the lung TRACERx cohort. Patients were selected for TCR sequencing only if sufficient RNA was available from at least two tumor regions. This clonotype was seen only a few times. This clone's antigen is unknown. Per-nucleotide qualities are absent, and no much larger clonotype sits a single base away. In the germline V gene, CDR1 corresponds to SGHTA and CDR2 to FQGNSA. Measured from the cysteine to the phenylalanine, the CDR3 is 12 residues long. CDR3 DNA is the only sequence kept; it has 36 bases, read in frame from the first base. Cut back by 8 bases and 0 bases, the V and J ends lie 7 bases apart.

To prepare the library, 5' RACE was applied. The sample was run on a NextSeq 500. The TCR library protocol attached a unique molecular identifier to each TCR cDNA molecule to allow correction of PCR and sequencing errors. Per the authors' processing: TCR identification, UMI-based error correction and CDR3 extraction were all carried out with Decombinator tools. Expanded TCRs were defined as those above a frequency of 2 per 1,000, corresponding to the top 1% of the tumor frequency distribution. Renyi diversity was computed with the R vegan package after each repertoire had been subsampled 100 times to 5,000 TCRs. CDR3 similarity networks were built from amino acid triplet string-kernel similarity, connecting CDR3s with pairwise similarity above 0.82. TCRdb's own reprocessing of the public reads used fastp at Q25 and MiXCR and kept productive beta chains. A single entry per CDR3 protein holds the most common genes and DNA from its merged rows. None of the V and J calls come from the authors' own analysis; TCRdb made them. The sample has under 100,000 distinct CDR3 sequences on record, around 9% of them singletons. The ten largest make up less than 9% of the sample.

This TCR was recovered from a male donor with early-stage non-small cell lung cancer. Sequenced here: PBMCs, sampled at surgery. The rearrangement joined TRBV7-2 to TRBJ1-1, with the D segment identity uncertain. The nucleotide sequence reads TGTGCCAGCGCACGGATGAACACTGAAGCTTTCTTT. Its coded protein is CASARMNTEAFF.